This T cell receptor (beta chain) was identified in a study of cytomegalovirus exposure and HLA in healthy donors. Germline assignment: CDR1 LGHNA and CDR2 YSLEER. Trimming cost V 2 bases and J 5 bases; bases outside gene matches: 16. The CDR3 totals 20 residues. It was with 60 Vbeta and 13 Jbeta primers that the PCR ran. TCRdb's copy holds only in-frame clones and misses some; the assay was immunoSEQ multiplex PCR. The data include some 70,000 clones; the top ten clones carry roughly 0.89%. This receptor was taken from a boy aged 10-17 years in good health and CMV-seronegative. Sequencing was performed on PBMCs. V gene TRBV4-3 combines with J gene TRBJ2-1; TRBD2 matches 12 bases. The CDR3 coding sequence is TGCGCCAGCAGCCAATACTGGGGGCCGGGACTAGCGGGTACGGACAATGAGCAGTTCTTC. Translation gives CASSQYWGPGLAGTDNEQFF.